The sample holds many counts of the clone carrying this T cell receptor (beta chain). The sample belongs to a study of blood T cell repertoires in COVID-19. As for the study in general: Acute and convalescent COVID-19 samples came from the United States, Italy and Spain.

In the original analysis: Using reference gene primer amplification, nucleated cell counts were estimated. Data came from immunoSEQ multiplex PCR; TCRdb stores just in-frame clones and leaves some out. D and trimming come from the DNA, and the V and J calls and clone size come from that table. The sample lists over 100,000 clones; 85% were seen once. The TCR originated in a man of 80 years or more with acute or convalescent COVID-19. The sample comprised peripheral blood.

The CDR3 DNA sequence: TGTGCCAGCAGTTACGGGACAGCCTATTCACCCCTCCACTTT. Protein product: CASSYGTAYSPLHF. The rearrangement uses TRBV6-2 or TRBV6-3 and TRBJ1-6; 7 nucleotides match TRBD1. The length of the CDR3 is 14 residues. V was pared by 2 bases and J by 8 bases, with 3 bases of the junction left unmatched. Germline V gene data show CDR1 as MNHEY and CDR2 as SVGEGT.